The 22 T cell receptor beta chains reported below all come from one sample, sequenced in a study of blood T cell repertoires in COVID-19. Measured with immunoSEQ multiplex PCR; TCRdb has only the in-frame clones, and not every one. This table has about 210,000 clones, more than 70% appearing once. What was sequenced was PBMCs or T cells enriched from blood (not recorded which). These TCRs come from a woman aged 35 to 49 with acute COVID-19.

V gene TRBV19 combines with J gene TRBJ1-1; unclear D gene. V gave up 6 bases and J gave up 1 base, with 12 bases separating them. CDR3 length: 14 residues. In germline, CDR1 is LNHDA, CDR2 SQIVND (reference sequence). The CDR3 reads CASSDLTGNTEAFF. DNA of the CDR3: TGTGCCAGTAGCGACTTAACGGGGAACACTGAAGCTTTCTTT.

The chain employs TRBV18 and TRBJ1-1; 7 nucleotides line up with TRBD1. The CDR3 covers 14 residues. After removal of 0 bases from V and 7 bases from J, the junction contained 5 bases not matched to a gene. Germline V gene sequence: CDR1 KGHSH, CDR2 LQKENI. The CDR3 sequence: CASSPPGWTGEAFF. The CDR3 coding sequence is TGTGCCAGCTCACCACCGGGCTGGACAGGTGAAGCTTTCTTT.

V and J are TRBV7-2 and TRBJ2-1; the match to TRBD1 covers 8 bases. Germline CDR1 SGHTA, CDR2 FQGNSA. After removal of 5 bases from V and 4 bases from J, the junction contained 4 bases not matched to a gene. This CDR3 contains 14 residues. The CDR3: CASSPGQVYNEQFF. CDR3 DNA: TGTGCCAGCAGCCCGGGACAGGTGTACAATGAGCAGTTCTTC.

V gene TRBV7-2 combines with J gene TRBJ2-3; the match to TRBD1 covers 11 bases. V was clipped by 5 bases and J by 5 bases; unmatched bases: 9. The V gene's germline CDR1 is SGHTA and CDR2 FQGNSA. This CDR3 is built from 16 residues. DNA of the CDR3: TGTGCCAGCAGCCTGACCGGGACAGGGGGTCGAGATACGCAGTATTTT. Residues: CASSLTGTGGRDTQYF.

The V and J genes are TRBV19 and TRBJ2-2, with unresolved D. The CDR3 runs to 14 residues. The germline V gene encodes CDR1 LNHDA and CDR2 SQIVND (reference sequence). The V and J ends lost 3 bases and 2 bases respectively, with 7 bases between them. The CDR3 bases are TGTGCCAGTAGTATTGGGCTCAACACCGGGGAGCTGTTTTTT. This codes for CASSIGLNTGELFF.

The rearrangement uses TRBV7-9 and TRBJ1-6; D gene uncertain. The CDR3 contains 14 residues. Germline CDR1 and CDR2: SEHNR and FQNEAQ (reference sequence). Trimming took off 3 bases at V and 9 bases at J, with 12 bases between the two ends. The CDR3 loop is CASSLEVQLSPLHF. CDR3 sequence (DNA): TGTGCCAGCAGCTTGGAGGTTCAGCTTTCACCCCTCCACTTT.

A single count supports this clone. CDR3: CASSRGVRETQYF. The CDR3 coding sequence is TGTGCCAGCAGTCGCGGAGTACGGGAGACCCAGTACTTC. The genes are TRBV6-2 or TRBV6-3 and TRBJ2-5; D is uncertain. The V and J ends lost 5 bases and 5 bases respectively, with 12 bases between them. CDR1 MNHEY and CDR2 SVGEGT come from the germline V gene. CDR3 length equals 13 residues.

V is TRBV27 and J is TRBJ2-7; 8 nucleotides match TRBD2. The length of the CDR3 is 15 residues. Looked up from germline, CDR1 is MNHEY and CDR2 is SMNVEV (reference sequence). V lost 2 bases, J lost 0 bases, and 3 bases stayed unmatched. CDR3 DNA sequence: TGTGCCAGCAGTTTACTAGCGGGTAGCTCCTACGAGCAGTACTTC. Residues: CASSLLAGSSYEQYF.

Remarks on this clone: This same CDR3 is encoded by further DNA sequences in the sample. The chain is built from TRBV9 and TRBJ2-3, with D unresolved. Germline loops: CDR1 SGDLS, CDR2 YYNGEE. The CDR3 totals 13 residues. Trimming removed 0 bases from V and 6 bases from J, with 8 bases in between. The CDR3, as DNA: TGTGCCAGCAGCGTAGACGAAGCGGATACGCAGTATTTT. Residues: CASSVDEADTQYF.

The chain is built from TRBV6-2 or TRBV6-3 and TRBJ2-3, with 8 positions matching TRBD2. CDR3 size: 14 residues. Germline V lookup: CDR1 MNHEY, CDR2 SVGEGT. The J segment lost 5 bases and the V segment lost 5 bases, leaving 6 bases of the junction unmatched. DNA for the CDR3: TGTGCCAGCAGTCCCGGACTAGCCGGAGATACGCAGTATTTT. This encodes CASSPGLAGDTQYF.

The chain combines TRBV2 with TRBJ2-5; 7 bases map to TRBD2. The CDR3 runs to 16 residues. V was pared by 2 bases and J by 5 bases, with 11 bases of the junction left unmatched. The germline V gene encodes CDR1 SNHLY and CDR2 FYNNEI. CDR3 in amino acids: CASSETRGGARETQYF. CDR3 in DNA: TGTGCCAGCAGTGAAACAAGGGGAGGGGCGCGGGAGACCCAGTACTTC.

The V call is TRBV3-1 (or the pseudogene TRBV3-2), the J call TRBJ2-1; 9 bases are a match to TRBD1. The germline gives CDR1 LGHDT, CDR2 YNNKEL (reference sequence). The CDR3 is 14 residues long. The trim removed 4 bases at V and 9 bases at J, leaving 7 bases unmatched. The CDR3 nucleotides are TGTGCCAGCAGCCTCAGGGACAGGGTGGGTGAGCAGTTCTTC. Translating it yields CASSLRDRVGEQFF.

The genes are TRBV3-1 (or the pseudogene TRBV3-2) and TRBJ1-6; no definite D call. Germline V gene sequence: CDR1 LGHDT, CDR2 YNNKEL (reference sequence). V shed 3 bases and J shed 9 bases, with 6 bases lying between them. The CDR3 totals 12 residues. CDR3 DNA: TGTGCCAGCAGCCAGGGGAGTTCACCCCTCCACTTT. Protein: CASSQGSSPLHF.

The chain couples TRBV2 to TRBJ1-2; TRBD1 aligns across 11 bases. J was trimmed by 9 bases and V by 6 bases; bases with no gene match: 12. Germline V lookup: CDR1 SNHLY, CDR2 FYNNEI. The CDR3 is 15 amino acids. The CDR3 protein is CASRRSGTGGVRYTF. DNA of the CDR3: TGTGCCAGCAGGCGGTCCGGGACAGGGGGAGTCCGCTACACCTTC.

The chain uses TRBV7-2 and TRBJ2-7; no clear D gene. This CDR3 spans 15 amino acids. Germline V CDR1 and CDR2: SGHTA, FQGNSA. The ends were cut back, 1 base at V and 7 bases at J, with 17 bases in the middle. In DNA, the CDR3 is TGTGCCAGCAGCTTAGAGGTGACTCCCTACGGAGAGCAGTACTTC. It is translated as CASSLEVTPYGEQYF.

The chain employs TRBV14 and TRBJ2-5; D gene uncertain. Trimming shortened V by 4 bases and J by 2 bases, and 8 bases separated the two germline ends. Germline CDR1 is SGHDN and CDR2 is FVKESK. There are 13 residues in the CDR3. The CDR3 loop is CASSLSLQETQYF. CDR3 DNA sequence: TGTGCCAGCAGCCTTAGCCTTCAAGAGACCCAGTACTTC. Drawing the rest from reference TRBV14 and TRBJ2-5, the complete variable domain is EAGVTQFPSHSVIEKGQTVTLRCDPISGHDNLYWYRRVMGKEIKFLLHFVKESKQDESGMPNNRFLAERTGGTYSTLKVQPAELEDSGVYFCASSLSLQETQYFGPGTRLLVL.

With respect to this clone: The identical CDR3 is also encoded by other nucleotide sequences in the sample. The chain employs TRBV12-3 or TRBV12-4 and TRBJ1-1, with 9 bases identical to TRBD1. Germline trimming cut 7 bases from V and 5 bases from J; bases unmatched to any gene: 5. This CDR3 has 13 amino acids. The CDR3, as DNA: TGTGCCAGCACCCTAGGACAGGGGACTGAAGCTTTCTTT. Amino acid sequence: CASTLGQGTEAFF.

This clone was seen once. This chain connects TRBV18 to TRBJ1-1; unclear D gene. Germline lookup yields CDR1 KGHSH and CDR2 LQKENI. The CDR3 consists of 15 residues. V dropped 2 bases and J dropped 0 bases, with 10 bases sitting between them. The CDR3 nucleotides are TGTGCCAGCTCACCATCTCAGAACATGAACACTGAAGCTTTCTTT. It encodes CASSPSQNMNTEAFF. Full variable domain (missing parts from reference TRBV18 and TRBJ1-1): NAGVMQNPRHLVRRRGQEARLRCSPMKGHSHVYWYRQLPEEGLKFMVYLQKENIIDESGMPKERFSAEFPKEGPSILRIQQVVRGDSAAYFCASSPSQNMNTEAFFGQGTRLTVV.

The chain is built from TRBV9 and TRBJ2-3; 7 bases map to TRBD2. Germline CDR1 is SGDLS and CDR2 is YYNGEE. CDR3 length equals 16 residues. Trimming at V came to 4 bases and at J to 6 bases, leaving 14 bases not matched to a gene. The CDR3 sequence is CASSPRITGGADTQYF. In DNA form, the CDR3 reads TGTGCCAGCAGCCCCCGGATAACGGGGGGTGCGGATACGCAGTATTTT. Using reference TRBV9 and TRBJ2-3 for the parts outside the CDR3, the full variable domain is DSGVTQTPKHLITATGQRVTLRCSPRSGDLSVYWYQQSLDQGLQFLIQYYNGEERAKGNILERFSAQQFPDLHSELNLSSLELGDSALYFCASSPRITGGADTQYFGPGTRLTVL.

The V call is TRBV5-6, the J call TRBJ1-1, with D tentatively TRBD1 (5 bases). The CDR3 consists of 14 residues. CDR1 and CDR2 (germline): SGHDT, YYEEEE. Trimming took off 4 bases at V and 5 bases at J, with 15 bases between the two ends. CDR3 DNA sequence: TGTGCCAGCAGCCAAGCAGGCGGGGGGACTGAAGCTTTCTTT. This codes for CASSQAGGGTEAFF.

Written as DNA, the CDR3 is TGTGCCACCAGCAGAGATCCATCCGGAGTGCAGTACGTC. The encoded protein is CATSRDPSGVQYV. The rearrangement links TRBV15 to TRBJ2-7; D remains unclear. There are 13 residues in the CDR3. V lost 0 bases, J lost 9 bases, and 12 bases lay in between. Germline V gene sequence: CDR1 LNHNV, CDR2 YYDKDF (reference sequence).

The chain employs TRBV3-1 (or the pseudogene TRBV3-2) and TRBJ2-1; the D is unclear. CDR1 is LGHDT and CDR2 is YNNKEL in the germline V gene (reference sequence). V was cut by 5 bases and J by 2 bases, with 7 bases left in between. The CDR3 loop spans 13 amino acids. The CDR3 is CASSFDTYNEQFF. The CDR3 DNA sequence: TGTGCCAGCAGCTTTGACACCTACAATGAGCAGTTCTTC.